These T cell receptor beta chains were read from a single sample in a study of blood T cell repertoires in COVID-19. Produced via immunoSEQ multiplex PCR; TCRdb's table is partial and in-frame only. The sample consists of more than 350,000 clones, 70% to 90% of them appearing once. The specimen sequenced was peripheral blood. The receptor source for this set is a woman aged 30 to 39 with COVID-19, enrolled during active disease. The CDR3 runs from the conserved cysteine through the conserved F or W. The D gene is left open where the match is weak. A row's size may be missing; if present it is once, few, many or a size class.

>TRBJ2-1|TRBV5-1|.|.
TGCGCCAGCAGCTTGGATGCGTCTTTTGCCTACAATGAGCAGTTCTTC
CASSLDASFAYNEQFF
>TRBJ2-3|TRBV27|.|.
TGTGCCAGCAGTTTATTGGAGGGAGTAGGTACAGATACGCAGTATTTT
CASSLLEGVGTDTQYF
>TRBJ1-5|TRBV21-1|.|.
TGTGCCAGCAGCCGGGACAGCGATCAGCCCCAGCATTTT
CASSRDSDQPQHF
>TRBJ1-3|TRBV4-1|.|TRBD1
TGCGCCACCGGGACAGGGCCTGGAAACACCATATATTTT
CATGTGPGNTIYF
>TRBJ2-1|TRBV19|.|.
TGTGCCAGTAGTTCTCTGCGGGTCTCCTACAATGAGCAGTTCTTC
CASSSLRVSYNEQFF
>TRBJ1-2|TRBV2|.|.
TGTGCCAGCCAAGGCGGGGCGAGGGATGGCTACACCTTC
CASQGGARDGYTF
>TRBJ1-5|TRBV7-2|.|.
TGTGCCAGCAGCTTAGGGCAGGCTAGCAATCAGCCCCAGCATTTT
CASSLGQASNQPQHF
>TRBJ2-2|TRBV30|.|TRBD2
TGTGCCTGGAGTGGACTAGCGGGGTTCACCGGGGAGCTGTTTTTT
CAWSGLAGFTGELFF
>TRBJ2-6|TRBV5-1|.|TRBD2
TGCGCCAGCAGCTTGAATCCTAGCGGGGGCTCTGGGGCCAACGTCCTGACTTTC
CASSLNPSGGSGANVLTF
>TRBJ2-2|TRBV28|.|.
TGTGCCAGCAGGCCACACGCCACCGGGGAGCTGTTTTTT
CASRPHATGELFF
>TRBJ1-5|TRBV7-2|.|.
TGTGCCAGCAGCTTTCGGCAGGCCGATCAGCCCCAGCATTTT
CASSFRQADQPQHF
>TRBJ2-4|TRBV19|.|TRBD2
TGTGCCAGTAGTAATGGGCCGTTCCTAGCGGGATTTCAGTACTTC
CASSNGPFLAGFQYF
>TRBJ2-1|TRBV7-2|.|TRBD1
TGTGCCAGCAGCCCGACAGGGGGCGCCCACAATGAGCAGTTCTTC
CASSPTGGAHNEQFF
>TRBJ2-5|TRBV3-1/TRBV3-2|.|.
TGTGCCAGCAGCCAAGGAGGGATCCAAGAGACCCAGTACTTC
CASSQGGIQETQYF
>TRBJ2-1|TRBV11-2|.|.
TGTGCCAGCAGCTGGCGGGGCCTCGCGACCAATGAGCAGTTCTTC
CASSWRGLATNEQFF
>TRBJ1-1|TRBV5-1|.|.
TGCGCCAGCAGCCCACTAACTTCACACCGGAACACTGAAGCTTTCTTT
CASSPLTSHRNTEAFF
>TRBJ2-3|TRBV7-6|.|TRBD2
TGTGCCAGCAGCTTTAGAGGTGGACTAGCGCGCACAGATACGCAGTATTTT
CASSFRGGLARTDTQYF
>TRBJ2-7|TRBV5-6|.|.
TGTGCCAGCAGCTGGCGGACAGCAAGCGAGCAGTACTTC
CASSWRTASEQYF
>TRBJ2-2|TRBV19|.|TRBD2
TGTGCCAGTAGTAATTCCCTTAGCGGGGGGGGCACCGGGGAGCTGTTTTTT
CASSNSLSGGGTGELFF
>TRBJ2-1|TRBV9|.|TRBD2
TGTGCCAGTTCCCGGACTAGCGGGAGCCGATACAATGAGCAGTTCTTC
CASSRTSGSRYNEQFF
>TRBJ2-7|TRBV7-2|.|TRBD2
TGTGCCAGCAGCTTAGTAGGCCTAGCGGGAGGGGGGGTGGAGCAGTACTTC
CASSLVGLAGGGVEQYF
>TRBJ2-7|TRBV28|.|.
TGTGCCAGCAGGGCTTCTACGGGGAGTTGGTACGAGCAGTACTTC
CASRASTGSWYEQYF
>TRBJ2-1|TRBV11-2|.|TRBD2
TGTGCCAGCAGCTCTATAAACAGCGGGGCACGGGATGAGCAGTTCTTC
CASSSINSGARDEQFF
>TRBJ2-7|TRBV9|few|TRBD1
TGTGCCAGCAGCGTAGAGGCAGGGACAGCCTACGAGCAGTACTTC
CASSVEAGTAYEQYF
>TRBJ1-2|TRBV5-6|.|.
TGTGCCAGCAGCTTACGGGACACTAACTATGGCTACACCTTC
CASSLRDTNYGYTF
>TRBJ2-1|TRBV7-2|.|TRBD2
TGTGCCAGCCAGCTGGGACTACGAAGCTCCTACAATGAGCAGTTCTTC
CASQLGLRSSYNEQFF
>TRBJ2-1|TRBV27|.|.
TGTGCCAGCAGTTTTCGGGGAGATGAGCAGTTCTTC
CASSFRGDEQFF
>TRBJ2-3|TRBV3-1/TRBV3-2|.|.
TGTGCCAGCAGCCTTAACAGGAGGGGCCCGCAGTATTTT
CASSLNRRGPQYF
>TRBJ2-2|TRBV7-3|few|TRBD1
TGTGCCAGCAGCTCGACAGGGGGCGGGGAGCTGTTTTTT
CASSSTGGGELFF
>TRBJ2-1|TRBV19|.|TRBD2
TGTGCCAGTATACCTTCGTCGGGACTAGCGGACAATGAGCAGTTCTTC
CASIPSSGLADNEQFF
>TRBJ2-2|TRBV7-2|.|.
TGTGCCAGCAGCTCGGGTCAAAACACCGGGGAGCTGTTTTTT
CASSSGQNTGELFF
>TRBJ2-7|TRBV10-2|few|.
TGCGCCAGCTGGGGGCTTGAGGACGAGCAGTACTTC
CASWGLEDEQYF
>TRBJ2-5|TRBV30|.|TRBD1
TGTGCCTGGAGTCCTGACAGGGGTCACCAGACCCAGTACTTC
CAWSPDRGHQTQYF
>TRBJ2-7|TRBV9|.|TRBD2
TGTGCCAGCAGCGTAGGACTAGCGGGAGCCTACGAGCAGTACTTC
CASSVGLAGAYEQYF
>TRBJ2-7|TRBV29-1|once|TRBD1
TGCAGCGTTGGAGGACAGGGCTACGAGCAGTACTTC
CSVGGQGYEQYF
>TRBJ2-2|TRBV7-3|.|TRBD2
TGTGCCAGCAGCTTAGAGACTAGCGGGAGGAGGGGGACCGGGGAGCTGTTTTTT
CASSLETSGRRGTGELFF
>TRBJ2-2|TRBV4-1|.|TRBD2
TGCGCCAGCACCTTCGGGACTAGCGGCTCGGGAGGGGAGCTGTTTTTT
CASTFGTSGSGGELFF
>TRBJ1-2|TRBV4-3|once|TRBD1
TGCGCCAGCAGCCAAGAAGGTACCGGGACAGGCATTAACTATGGCTACACCTTC
CASSQEGTGTGINYGYTF
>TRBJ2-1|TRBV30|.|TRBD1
TGTGCCTTGGACAGGGGGCAAGGGAATGAGCAGTTCTTC
CALDRGQGNEQFF
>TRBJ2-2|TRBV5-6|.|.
TGTGCCAGCAGCTTATTAGCGGACCAGAACACCGGGGAGCTGTTTTTT
CASSLLADQNTGELFF
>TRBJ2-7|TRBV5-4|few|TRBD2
TGTGCCAGCAGCCTATGGAATAGCGGGAGTTACGAGCAGTACTTC
CASSLWNSGSYEQYF
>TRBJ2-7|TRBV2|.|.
TGTGCCAGCAGTCAGGACGTTCGGGGAGCCTACGAGCAGTACTTC
CASSQDVRGAYEQYF
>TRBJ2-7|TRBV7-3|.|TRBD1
TGTGCCAGCAGCTTAACGGGACAGGGGGCGACCTACGAGCAGTACTTC
CASSLTGQGATYEQYF
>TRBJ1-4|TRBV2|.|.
TGTGCCACCGGGGGAGAGGTTAATGAAAAACTGTTTTTT
CATGGEVNEKLFF
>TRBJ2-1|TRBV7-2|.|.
TGTGCCAGCAGTATTAGGTGGGGCAGCGACAATGAGCAGTTCTTC
CASSIRWGSDNEQFF
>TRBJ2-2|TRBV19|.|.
TGTGCCAGTAGTCAATCAGGGGGGCCCGGGGAGCTGTTTTTT
CASSQSGGPGELFF
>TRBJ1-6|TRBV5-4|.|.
TGTGCCAGCAGCGGCGGTGGACAGTATAATTCACCCCTCCACTTT
CASSGGGQYNSPLHF
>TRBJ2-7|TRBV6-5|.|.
TGTGCCAGCAGTTTCCGGTCTCTTGGTAGCGAGCAGTACTTC
CASSFRSLGSEQYF
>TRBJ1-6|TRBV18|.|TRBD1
TGTGCCAGCTCTCTGGACAGGATGAGCTCCTATAATTCACCCCTCCACTTT
CASSLDRMSSYNSPLHF
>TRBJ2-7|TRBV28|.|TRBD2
TGTGCCAGCAGCGACGCGGGAGGAGGCGACGAGCAGTACTTC
CASSDAGGGDEQYF
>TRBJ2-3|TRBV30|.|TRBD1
TGTGCCTGGAGTCCCGGGACAGGGGTTACAGATACGCAGTATTTT
CAWSPGTGVTDTQYF
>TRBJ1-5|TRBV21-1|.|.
TGTGCCAGCAGCAAAGGGGCCCGAAATCAGCCCCAGCATTTT
CASSKGARNQPQHF
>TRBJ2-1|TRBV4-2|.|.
TGTGCCAGCAGCCAAGAAGGGGCCCACAATGAGCAGTTCTTC
CASSQEGAHNEQFF